Listed below are T cell receptor beta chains from one sample, sequenced in a study of beta chain features in type 1 diabetes. Sequenced by immunoSEQ multiplex PCR; TCRdb stores in-frame clones only, minus some. Here the sample spans 130,000 to 150,000 clones, under 60% being singletons. The sample was Tregs from blood. These receptors all come from a man younger than 35 in good health. CDR3s include the opening cysteine and the closing phenylalanine or tryptophan. The D gene is left open where the match is weak. Size tells how often a clone was seen (once, few, many) or the class of an expanded clone, and some rows leave it out.

V	D	size	J	DNA	CDR3
TRBV10-3	.	.	TRBJ2-7	TGTGCCACCTCAGAACAGGGAAGGAGGTACGAGCAGTACTTC	CATSEQGRRYEQYF
TRBV28	.	.	TRBJ1-1	TGTGCCAGCAGGGGGGGGGTGACTGAAGCTTTCTTT	CASRGGVTEAFF
TRBV28	TRBD2	.	TRBJ2-3	TGTGCCAGCAGTCATCCCTACGGGAGGGCCGATAATACGCAGTATTTT	CASSHPYGRADNTQYF
TRBV28	.	few	TRBJ2-2	TGTGCCAGCAGTTTACCGCGGGGTTGGGCCGGGGAGCTGTTTTTT	CASSLPRGWAGELFF
TRBV7-2	.	.	TRBJ2-1	TGTGCCAGCAGCGCGCCCGGCACGGGAGTTACCAATGAGCAGTTCTTC	CASSAPGTGVTNEQFF
TRBV7-3	TRBD1	few	TRBJ1-3	TGTGCCAGCAGCTCCTTAGGGACCGGGACAGGGCCTGGAAACACCATATATTTT	CASSSLGTGTGPGNTIYF
TRBV5-6	.	.	TRBJ1-1	TGTGCCAGCAGCACCACAGGGTTCTTAAAGGCTTACACTGAAGCTTTCTTT	CASSTTGFLKAYTEAFF
TRBV7-8	TRBD2	.	TRBJ2-5	TGTGCCAGCAGCTTAGAACTAGCGGGGGGCCTAAAACGGGGGACCCAGTACTTC	CASSLELAGGLKRGTQYF
TRBV7-2	.	.	TRBJ2-7	TGTGCCAGCAGCTTAGGTCCATACCAGGGGCCCTACGAGCAGTACTTC	CASSLGPYQGPYEQYF
TRBV30	.	.	TRBJ2-6	TGTGCCTGCAGACGACAGAGCTCTGGGGCCAACGTCCTGACTTTC	CACRRQSSGANVLTF
TRBV9	.	.	TRBJ1-4	TGTGCCAGCAGCGTAGGTCCGAGTATGAGGGTGTCTGAAAAACTGTTTTTT	CASSVGPSMRVSEKLFF
TRBV30	.	.	TRBJ1-3	TGTGCCTGGAGTCTGAGCTCTGGAAACACCATATATTTT	CAWSLSSGNTIYF
TRBV7-2	.	few	TRBJ1-6	TGTGCCAGCAGCTTTGGGACATTCTATTCACCCCTCCACTTT	CASSFGTFYSPLHF
TRBV4-1	.	few	TRBJ1-1	TGCGCCAGCAGCCCCGGGCAGAGGGTAAACACTGAAGCTTTCTTT	CASSPGQRVNTEAFF
TRBV7-3	TRBD1	.	TRBJ2-2	TGTGCCAGCAGCTCTCAGGGGGCGGACACCGGGGAGCTGTTTTTT	CASSSQGADTGELFF
TRBV25-1	TRBD1	.	TRBJ2-5	TGTGCCAGCAGTGAGTCTGGGACAGGGGCTGCAGAGACCCAGTACTTC	CASSESGTGAAETQYF
TRBV2	TRBD1	.	TRBJ2-3	TGTGCCAGCGACAGGGGTCCCACAGATACGCAGTATTTT	CASDRGPTDTQYF
TRBV30	TRBD1	.	TRBJ1-6	TGTGCCTGGAGTAGACGGGGACAGGGTAATTCACCCCTCCACTTT	CAWSRRGQGNSPLHF